The T cell receptor beta chain under discussion was sequenced for a study of identical twins' blood T cells. Using its own MiXCR run on the 5' RACE reads, TCRdb lists one record per CDR3 protein. The table shows 350,000 to 400,000 distinct CDR3 sequences, with roughly 27% occurring only once. CDR1 and CDR2 (germline): MNHEY, SVGAGI. CDR3 length: 15 residues. The V segment lost 3 bases and the J segment 4 bases; nucleotides outside the gene matches: 8. For this clonotype: The CDR3 does not end in the conserved phenylalanine or tryptophan, so this is likely a read error.

The chain links TRBV6-5 to TRBJ2-5; TRBD2 aligns across 7 bases. Material for sequencing was PBMCs. The TCR sequence derives from a woman aged 18-55 years in good health. The CDR3 region is CASSYGRTRGETQYL. The CDR3 bases are TGTGCCAGCAGTTATGGGAGGACTAGAGGAGAGACCCAGTACCTC.